The TCR beta chain under discussion was sequenced for a study of blood T cell repertoires in COVID-19. Study details: Material from acute and convalescent COVID-19 was sourced from the United States, Italy and Spain. Sources were T cells, B-cell-depleted T cells, or PBMCs; the material itself was cDNA or gDNA.

Methods used by the authors: How many nucleated cells were present was estimated from reference gene primer amplification. TCRdb's copy holds only in-frame clones and misses some; the assay was immunoSEQ multiplex PCR. That table is the source of V, J and clone size, and D and trimming were worked out from the DNA. Seen here are under 150,000 clones, more than 65% observed once, and the top ten hold roughly 2.2%. In this sample, this clone turned up a few times. The CDR3 extends over 16 amino acids. Trimming took 0 bases from V and 2 from J; bases not matched to a gene: 3. Germline CDR1 is MDHEN and CDR2 is SYDVKM.

Sequenced: peripheral blood. The receptor was isolated from a woman in her 70s with acute or convalescent COVID-19. The rearrangement links TRBV28 to TRBJ1-3; 8 bases line up with TRBD1. CDR3 sequence: CASSLWQGATGNTIYF. The CDR3 DNA is TGTGCCAGCAGTTTATGGCAGGGGGCTACTGGAAACACCATATATTTT.